This T cell receptor beta chain was sequenced during a study of T cells in Graves' hyperthyroidism and ophthalmopathy (dated by TCRdb to between 2018 and 2021). About the full investigation: Peripheral blood samples were taken at initial diagnosis, before any treatment was given. To identify TCR V-J signatures that set the groups apart, the researchers used a discovery cohort of about a hundred patients, made up of 40 to 45 with Graves' ophthalmopathy and some 55 with stable Graves' hyperthyroidism. Whether ophthalmopathy could be predicted prospectively was tested in an independent validation cohort made up of about 18 hyperthyroidism patients plus 17 patients who later progressed to ophthalmopathy. The 100 discovery patients were randomly split 7:3 into training and test sets. In about 6 Graves' hyperthyroidism patients, the study also compared T-cell repertoires from thyroid tissue with T-cell repertoires from blood. Once sampling was done, hyperthyroidism patients were given methimazole at a starting dose of 30 mg daily, whereas ophthalmopathy patients were given high-dose intravenous methylprednisolone. The paper describes TCR Vbeta CDR3 sequencing of roughly 130 peripheral blood samples, made up of about 41 ophthalmopathy patients, over 70 hyperthyroidism patients and 17 progressor patients.

A patient counted as having stable Graves' hyperthyroidism if no progression to ophthalmopathy occurred over 18 months of follow-up. Hyperthyroidism patients were newly diagnosed, with disease duration under 2 months, and aged 18 to 65 years. Exclusion was applied to patients with uncontrolled infections, other autoimmune diseases, pregnancy or lactation. Clinical symptoms, serum thyroxine and TRAb, thyroid ultrasound, and orbital computed tomography formed the basis for the diagnoses. PBMCs were separated from approximately 10 ml of fresh peripheral blood using Ficoll-Paque density gradient centrifugation. Total RNA was extracted with Trizol reagent, and quality was checked on an Agilent 2100 Bioanalyzer. About this clonotype: This receptor's antigen is unknown. No base quality values were provided; no much bigger clone lies one nucleotide off.

Ends trimmed: V by 2 bases, J by 4 bases; bases unmatched to a gene: 4. The germline V gene provides CDR1 MDHEN and CDR2 SYDVKM. Spanning cysteine to phenylalanine, the CDR3 consists of 15 amino acids. The retained sequence is limited to the CDR3, 45 bases, with the frame set at the first base. The TCR beta CDR3 regions were amplified from the RNA transcripts. The first round of RT-PCR for the TCR CDR3 was performed with the HTBI primer set and the Qiagen OneStep RT-PCR kit. Libraries were constructed in a second round of multiplex PCR, after which size selection and purification were performed. Paired-end sequencing of the libraries was performed with 100 bp reads on an Illumina HiSeq2000. The source study handled its data this way. SOAPnuke was used to process the raw data, with reads discarded if the reads contained adapters or uncalled bases, had a mean Phred below 15, or lacked an exact constant-primer or identifier match. High-quality paired reads were merged using COPE v1.2.5, and each unique nucleotide sequence was defined as a clonotype. MiTCR v1.1 was used to align the clonotypes against IMGT TRBV, TRBD and TRBJ reference segments. Only V-J combinations with frequency above 0.0001, covering 98% to 99.2% of repertoires, were analysed. A TCS score was defined as the ratio of F50 (clonal expansion) to E x V (chaos), with BLOSUM62-based TCRdist applied between CDR3 peptides within each V-J. Welch's t-statistics and random forest reduced roughly 530 V-J features to 13, which were used in a naive Bayes classifier (R e1071). TCRdb passed the public sequencing reads through fastp at Q25 and MiXCR, retaining productive beta sequences. Rows with a matching CDR3 protein are joined into one entry that keeps the most common DNA and genes. These V and J calls are TCRdb output, not the study's own analysis. Counted in this sample were roughly 300,000 distinct CDR3 sequences; about 20% of them appeared once. The top ten clones comprise under 55% of the sample.

Findings and caveats that apply to the study as a whole: Most expanded thyroid clonotypes (frequency above 0.001) were also found in blood, which suggests that blood repertoires may mirror thyroid immune responses. Ophthalmopathy was separated from stable hyperthyroidism by a 13 V-J signature model, with about 86% sensitivity and approximately 81% specificity obtained in cross-validation and 80%/75% obtained in testing. Sample size was not statistically predetermined, and blinding of investigators to group allocation was not performed. In validation, progression to ophthalmopathy was predicted by the model with about 70% sensitivity and 72.22% specificity, a median of roughly six months before onset.

Here the chain combines TRBV28 and TRBJ2-2; 7 central nucleotides agree with TRBD2. Sequencing was done on a sample of blood. The TCR was taken from a woman between 45 and 60 years old with Graves' hyperthyroidism. The CDR3 reads CASSLPGTTTGELFF. The base sequence is TGTGCCAGCAGTTTACCCGGGACTACCACCGGGGAGCTGTTTTTT.